This paragraph reports one TCR beta chain. The clone's antigen remains unknown. Base qualities are missing; no much larger clone stands one base away. The sample is drawn from a study of radiation and T cells in renal cell carcinoma (dated by TCRdb to the early 2020s). General notes on the study: Samples were obtained from a clinical trial, in which 15 Gy stereotactic body radiation therapy was delivered to primary renal cell carcinomas and nephrectomy was performed 4 weeks later. In total, 50 or so samples underwent TCR beta sequencing: 25 or so tumors plus 27 peripheral blood samples. Across all 50 or so samples, 4,016,671 unique CDR3 nucleotide sequences encoding some 3,000,000 unique CDR3 amino acid sequences were identified. What the research found in general, with its limitations: Because pretreatment tumor biopsies were not available, the study could not determine whether clonotypes were already present within the tumor at baseline. The single-armed trial design could not address effects of radiation dose or scheduling on the TCR repertoire. Dynamics of the blood repertoire were not tracked past 4 weeks after treatment. An increase in top tumor clonotypes in blood was observed from baseline to 2 weeks post-radiation, followed by contraction by 4 weeks, which was taken to suggest transient expansion of tumor-resident clones.

TCR beta libraries were generated from genomic DNA with the immunoSEQ kit, following the manufacturer's recommendations. For library preparation, a first multiplex PCR was performed with proprietary primers, followed by a second PCR in which unique barcodes were added, and bead cleanups were performed after each round. Each sample batch included a kit-provided positive control reaction and a negative control reaction. The final libraries were assessed on an Agilent 4200 TapeStation D1000 ScreenTape, pooled by volume, and quantified by qPCR. An Illumina NextSeq500 fitted with a MidOutput 150-cycle cartridge performed the sequencing, running 156 Read1 cycles and 15 Index1 cycles with the kit's custom primers. The pooled library was loaded at approximately 1 pM, and about 20% PhiX control was spiked in. The study's own analysis went as follows. The vendor-processed data were analyzed in R, and a clonotype was defined as all T cells that share the same CDR3 nucleotide sequence. In the clone abundance analyses, frequencies in each sample were normalized to that sample's 10,000 most abundant clones. Public T cell clones, which averaged fewer than five per sample, were removed prior to analysis. An abundance difference of at least 32-fold between compartments was the criterion for calling clonotypes tumor-enriched or baseline blood-enriched. A beta-binomial differential abundance model was used to identify clonotypes that expanded or contracted between blood time points. Similarity between tumor and blood repertoires was quantified using the Baroni-Urbani and Buser coefficient, and groups were compared with two-tailed Wilcoxon tests in R. Imported from immuneACCESS, the table was reduced by TCRdb to in-frame sequences with V and J called. These copies leave out some clones; in studies compared against another copy, an unresolved V gene accounts for under half, and the cause of the remainder is not known. D and trimming come from the DNA, and the V and J calls and clone size come from that table. This sample comprises 150,000 or so clones, 88% of them detected only once. The ten largest clones add up to about 4.3% of the sample.

From the cysteine through the phenylalanine, the CDR3 covers 19 amino acids. Kept here is only the CDR3 DNA, which spans 57 bases and is read in frame from base 1. Read against the paper, the sample's time point label means: baseline pretreatment blood. The meaning of the sample's treatment or condition label: 15 Gy SBRT to primary tumor, nephrectomy 4 weeks later. Serial peripheral blood from radiation-treated patients was sampled at baseline, 2 weeks and 4 weeks after SBRT to track tumor-enriched clonotypes. Renal cell carcinoma with clear cell pathology was present in all patients. Genomic DNA for TCR sequencing was prepared using the QIAamp DNA Blood Mini Kit (Qiagen). Samples were included in the analyses only if all quality control checks were passed.

The sample consisted of blood, taken from a patient whose treatment included radiotherapy and nephrectomy. Recombination linked TRBV21-1 to TRBJ2-2; TRBD1, as called in the table, went unchecked against the DNA. TRBV21-1 is shown as a pseudogene. The receptor was derived from an older woman with renal cell carcinoma. The DNA sequence follows: TGTGCCAGCAGCAAAATACAGGGGGTAGGGATAAGGAACACCGGGGAGCTGTTTTTT. This encodes CASSKIQGVGIRNTGELFF.